What follows is one T cell receptor beta chain and its context. V was pared by 2 bases and J by 2 bases, with 15 bases between. Germline CDR1 and CDR2: MDHEN and SYDVKM. The CDR3 is 16 amino acids. Method: immunoSEQ multiplex PCR; TCRdb's copy keeps in-frame clones and lacks some. Of 100,000 or so clones listed, about 87% are singletons. The source of the sample is a study of T cell responses to AZD1222 COVID-19 vaccine. The chain is built from TRBV28 and TRBJ2-5; D is possibly TRBD1 (6 bases). This sequence originates from an adult who received the AZD1222 COVID-19 vaccine. Sequenced here: peripheral blood, sampled 28 days after the second AZD1222 dose. The CDR3 region is CASSLITGFGQETQYF. The CDR3, as DNA: TGTGCCAGCAGTTTAATAACAGGGTTTGGTCAAGAGACCCAGTACTTC.